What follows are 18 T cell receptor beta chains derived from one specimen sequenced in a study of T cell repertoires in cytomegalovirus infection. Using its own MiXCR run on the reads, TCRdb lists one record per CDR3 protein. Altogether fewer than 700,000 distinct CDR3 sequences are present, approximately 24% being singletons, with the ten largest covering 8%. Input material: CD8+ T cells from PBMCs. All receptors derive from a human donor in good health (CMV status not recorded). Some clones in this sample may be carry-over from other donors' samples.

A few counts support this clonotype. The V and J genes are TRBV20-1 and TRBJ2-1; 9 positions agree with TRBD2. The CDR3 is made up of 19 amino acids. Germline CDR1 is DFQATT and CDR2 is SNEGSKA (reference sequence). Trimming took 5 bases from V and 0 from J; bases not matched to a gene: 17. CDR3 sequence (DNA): TGCAGTGCTCGGATCTCTCTTAGCGGGGGAACCCTCTCCTACAATGAGCAGTTCTTC. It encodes CSARISLSGGTLSYNEQFF.

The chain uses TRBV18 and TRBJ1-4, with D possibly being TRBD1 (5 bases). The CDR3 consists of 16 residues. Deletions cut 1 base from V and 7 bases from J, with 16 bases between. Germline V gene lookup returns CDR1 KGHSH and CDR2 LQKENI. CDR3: CASSPLSADSAEKLFF. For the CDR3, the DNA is TGTGCCAGCTCACCACTCTCAGCTGACAGTGCTGAAAAACTGTTTTTT.

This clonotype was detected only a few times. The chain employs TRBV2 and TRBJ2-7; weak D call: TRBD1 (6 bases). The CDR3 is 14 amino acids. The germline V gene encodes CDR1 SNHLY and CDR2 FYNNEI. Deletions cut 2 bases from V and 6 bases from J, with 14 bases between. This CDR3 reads CASSEWGPGIEQYV. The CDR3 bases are TGTGCCAGCAGTGAATGGGGGCCAGGTATCGAGCAGTACGTC.

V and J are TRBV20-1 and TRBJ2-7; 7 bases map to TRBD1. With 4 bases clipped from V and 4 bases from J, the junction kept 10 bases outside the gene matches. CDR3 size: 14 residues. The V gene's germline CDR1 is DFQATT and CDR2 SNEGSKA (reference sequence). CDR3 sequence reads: CSATLRDSSYEQYF. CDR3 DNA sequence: TGCAGTGCTACCCTCCGGGACAGCTCTTACGAGCAGTACTTC.

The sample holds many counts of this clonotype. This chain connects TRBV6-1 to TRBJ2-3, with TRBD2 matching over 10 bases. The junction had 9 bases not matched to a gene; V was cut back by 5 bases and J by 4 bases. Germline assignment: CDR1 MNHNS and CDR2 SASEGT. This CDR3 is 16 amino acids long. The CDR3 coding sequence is TGTGCCAGCAGTCCGAGGAGCGGGGGGGCCGCAGATACGCAGTATTTT. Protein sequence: CASSPRSGGAADTQYF.

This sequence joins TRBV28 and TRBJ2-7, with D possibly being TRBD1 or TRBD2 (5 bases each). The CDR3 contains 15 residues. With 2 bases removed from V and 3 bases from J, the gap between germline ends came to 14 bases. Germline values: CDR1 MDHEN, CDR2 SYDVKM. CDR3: CASSLGDSGYYEQYV. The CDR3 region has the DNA TGTGCCAGCAGTTTAGGTGACAGCGGATACTACGAGCAGTACGTC.

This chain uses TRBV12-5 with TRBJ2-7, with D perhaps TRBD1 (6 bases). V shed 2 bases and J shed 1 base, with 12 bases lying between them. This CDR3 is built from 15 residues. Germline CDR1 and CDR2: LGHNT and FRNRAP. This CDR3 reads CASGLSRTDSYEQYF. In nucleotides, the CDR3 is TGTGCTAGTGGTTTGTCCAGGACAGATTCCTACGAGCAGTACTTC.

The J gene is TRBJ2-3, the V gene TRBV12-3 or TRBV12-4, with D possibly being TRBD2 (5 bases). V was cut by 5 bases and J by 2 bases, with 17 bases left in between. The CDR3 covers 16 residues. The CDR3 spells CASSPDRGAPTDTQYF. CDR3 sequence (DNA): TGTGCCAGCAGTCCGGACCGGGGAGCCCCCACAGATACGCAGTATTTT.

The DNA of the CDR3 is TGTGCCAGCAGTTACGGGGAGGCGACGGTTGAGCAGTTCTTC. This gives the protein CASSYGEATVEQFF. The chain carries TRBV6-8 and TRBJ2-1; possibly TRBD2 for D (6 bases). The germline gives CDR1 MNHGY, CDR2 SAAAGT. The CDR3 is 14 residues long. V lost 2 bases and J 9 bases, leaving 14 bases between the germline ends.

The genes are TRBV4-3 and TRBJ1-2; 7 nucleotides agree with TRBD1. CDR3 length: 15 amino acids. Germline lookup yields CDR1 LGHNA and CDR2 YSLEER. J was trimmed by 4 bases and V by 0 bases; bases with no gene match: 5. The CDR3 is CASSQEVGDSYGYTF. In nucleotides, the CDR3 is TGCGCCAGCAGCCAAGAGGTTGGGGACAGCTATGGCTACACCTTC.

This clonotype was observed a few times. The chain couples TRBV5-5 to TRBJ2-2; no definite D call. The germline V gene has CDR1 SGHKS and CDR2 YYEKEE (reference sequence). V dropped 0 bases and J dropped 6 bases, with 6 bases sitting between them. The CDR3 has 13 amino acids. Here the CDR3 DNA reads TGTGCCAGCAGCTTGGGACCGCCCGGGGAGCTGTTTTTT. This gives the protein CASSLGPPGELFF.

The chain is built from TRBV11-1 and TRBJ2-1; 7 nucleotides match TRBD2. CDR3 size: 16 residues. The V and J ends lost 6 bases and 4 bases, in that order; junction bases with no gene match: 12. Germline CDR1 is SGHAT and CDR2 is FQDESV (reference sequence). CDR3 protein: CASRSTGTTIYNEQFF. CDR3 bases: TGTGCCAGCAGGTCTACCGGGACTACAATTTACAATGAGCAGTTCTTC.

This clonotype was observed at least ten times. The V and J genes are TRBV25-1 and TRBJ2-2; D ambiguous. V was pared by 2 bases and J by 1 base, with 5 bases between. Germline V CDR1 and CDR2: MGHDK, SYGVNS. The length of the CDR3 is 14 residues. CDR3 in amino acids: CASSELLNTGELFF. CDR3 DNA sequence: TGTGCCAGCAGTGAACTCCTGAACACCGGGGAGCTGTTTTTT.

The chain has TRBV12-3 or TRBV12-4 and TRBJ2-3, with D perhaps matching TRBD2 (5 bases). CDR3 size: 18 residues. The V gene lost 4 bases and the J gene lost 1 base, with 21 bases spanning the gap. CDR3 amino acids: CASSSLLGVILGTDTQYF. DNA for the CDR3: TGTGCCAGCAGTTCCCTCCTCGGGGTGATCCTTGGCACAGATACGCAGTATTTT.

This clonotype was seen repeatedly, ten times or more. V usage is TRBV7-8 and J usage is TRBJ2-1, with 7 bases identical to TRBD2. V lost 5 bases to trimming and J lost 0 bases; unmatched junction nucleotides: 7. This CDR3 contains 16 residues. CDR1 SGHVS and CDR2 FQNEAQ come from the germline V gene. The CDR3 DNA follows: TGTGCCAGCAGCACCCGACTAGCCATCTCCTACAATGAGCAGTTCTTC. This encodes CASSTRLAISYNEQFF.

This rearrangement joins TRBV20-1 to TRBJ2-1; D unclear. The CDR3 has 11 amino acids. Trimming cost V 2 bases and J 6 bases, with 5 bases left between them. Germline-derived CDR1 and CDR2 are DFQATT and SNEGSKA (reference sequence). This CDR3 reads CSARPTNEQFF. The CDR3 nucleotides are TGCAGTGCTAGACCTACCAATGAGCAGTTCTTC.

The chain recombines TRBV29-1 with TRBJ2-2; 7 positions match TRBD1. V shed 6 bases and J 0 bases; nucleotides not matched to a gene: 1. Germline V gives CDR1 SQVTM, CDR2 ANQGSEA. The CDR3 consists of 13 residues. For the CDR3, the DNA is TGCAGCGTCCAGGGGGCGAACACCGGGGAGCTGTTTTTT. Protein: CSVQGANTGELFF.

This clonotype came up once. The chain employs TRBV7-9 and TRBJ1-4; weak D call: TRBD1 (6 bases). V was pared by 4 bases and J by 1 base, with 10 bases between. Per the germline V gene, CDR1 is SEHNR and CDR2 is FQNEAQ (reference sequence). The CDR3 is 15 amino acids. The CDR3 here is CASSSFRGTNEKLFF. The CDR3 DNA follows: TGTGCCAGCAGCTCCTTCAGGGGAACTAATGAAAAACTGTTTTTT.